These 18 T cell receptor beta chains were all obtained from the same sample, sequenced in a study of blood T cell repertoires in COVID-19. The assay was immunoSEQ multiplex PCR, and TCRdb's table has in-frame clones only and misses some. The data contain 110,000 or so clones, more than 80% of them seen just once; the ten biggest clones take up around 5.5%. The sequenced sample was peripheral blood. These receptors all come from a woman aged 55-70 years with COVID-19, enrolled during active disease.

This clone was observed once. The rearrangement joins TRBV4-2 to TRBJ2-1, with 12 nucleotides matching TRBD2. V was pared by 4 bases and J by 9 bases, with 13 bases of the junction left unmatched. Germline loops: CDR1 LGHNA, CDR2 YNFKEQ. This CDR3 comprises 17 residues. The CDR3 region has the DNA TGTGCCAGCAGCCTCCAAGGCGCTAGCGGGGGGGCCCTTGAGCAGTTCTTC. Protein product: CASSLQGASGGALEQFF.

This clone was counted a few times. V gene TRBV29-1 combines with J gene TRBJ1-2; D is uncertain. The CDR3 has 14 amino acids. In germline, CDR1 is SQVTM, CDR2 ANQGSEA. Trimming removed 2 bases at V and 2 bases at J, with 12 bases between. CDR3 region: CSVEYIGPNYGYTF. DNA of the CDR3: TGCAGCGTTGAATACATTGGGCCCAACTATGGCTACACCTTC.

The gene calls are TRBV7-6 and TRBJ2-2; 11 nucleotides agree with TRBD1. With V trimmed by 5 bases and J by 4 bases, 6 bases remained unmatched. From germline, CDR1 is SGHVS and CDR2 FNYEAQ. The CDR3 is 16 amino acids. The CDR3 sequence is CASSPEGQGVTGELFF. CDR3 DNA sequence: TGTGCCAGCAGCCCCGAGGGACAGGGGGTCACCGGGGAGCTGTTTTTT. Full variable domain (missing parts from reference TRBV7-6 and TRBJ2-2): GAGVSQSPRYKVTKRGQDVALRCDPISGHVSLYWYRQALGQGPEFLTYFNYEAQQDKSGLPNDRFSAERPEGSISTLTIQRTEQRDSAMYRCASSPEGQGVTGELFFGEGSRLTVL.

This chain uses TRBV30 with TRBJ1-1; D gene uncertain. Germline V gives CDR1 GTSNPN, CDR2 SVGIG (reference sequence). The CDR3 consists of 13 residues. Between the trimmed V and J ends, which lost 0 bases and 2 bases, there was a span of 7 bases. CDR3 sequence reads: CAWSVQENTEAFF. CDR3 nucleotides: TGTGCCTGGAGTGTTCAGGAAAACACTGAAGCTTTCTTT.

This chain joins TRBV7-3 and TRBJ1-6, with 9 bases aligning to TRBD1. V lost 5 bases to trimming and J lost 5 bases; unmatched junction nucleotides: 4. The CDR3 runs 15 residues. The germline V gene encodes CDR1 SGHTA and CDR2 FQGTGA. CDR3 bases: TGTGCCAGCAGCGCCACAGGGGGCGATAATTCACCCCTCCACTTT. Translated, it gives CASSATGGDNSPLHF.

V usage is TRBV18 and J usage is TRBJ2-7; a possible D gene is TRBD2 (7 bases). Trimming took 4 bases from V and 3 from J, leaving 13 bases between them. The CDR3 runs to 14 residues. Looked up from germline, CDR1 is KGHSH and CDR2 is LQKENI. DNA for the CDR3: TGTGCCAGCTCACTTTGGGGGGGCCTCTACGAGCAGTACTTC. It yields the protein CASSLWGGLYEQYF.

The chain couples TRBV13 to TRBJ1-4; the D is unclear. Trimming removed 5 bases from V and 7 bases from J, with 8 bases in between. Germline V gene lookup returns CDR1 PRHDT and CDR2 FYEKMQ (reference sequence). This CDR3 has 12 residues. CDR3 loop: CASSGQAEKLFF. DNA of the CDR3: TGTGCCAGCAGCGGCCAGGCTGAAAAACTGTTTTTT.

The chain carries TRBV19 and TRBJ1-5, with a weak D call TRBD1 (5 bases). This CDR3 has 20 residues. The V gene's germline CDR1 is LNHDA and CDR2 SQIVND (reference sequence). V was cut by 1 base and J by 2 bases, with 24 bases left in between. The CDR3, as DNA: TGTGCCAGTAGTATAGGATACGATAGGGGCAGGAGTCCCGGCAATCAGCCCCAGCATTTT. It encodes CASSIGYDRGRSPGNQPQHF.

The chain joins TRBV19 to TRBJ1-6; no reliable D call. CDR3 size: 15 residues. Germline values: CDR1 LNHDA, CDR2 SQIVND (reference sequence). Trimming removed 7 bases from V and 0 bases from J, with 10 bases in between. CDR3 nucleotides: TGTGCCAGTACCCCCCGGGGCTCCTATAATTCACCCCTCCACTTT. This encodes CASTPRGSYNSPLHF. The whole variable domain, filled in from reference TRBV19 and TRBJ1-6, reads DGGITQSPKYLFRKEGQNVTLSCEQNLNHDAMYWYRQDPGQGLRLIYYSQIVNDFQKGDIAEGYSVSREKKESFPLTVTSAQKNPTAFYLCASTPRGSYNSPLHFGNGTRLTVT.

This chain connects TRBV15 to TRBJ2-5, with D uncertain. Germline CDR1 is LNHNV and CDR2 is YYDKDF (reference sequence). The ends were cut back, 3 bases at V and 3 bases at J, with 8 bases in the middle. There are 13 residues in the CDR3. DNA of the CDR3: TGTGCCACCAGCAGTAGAGGTGAAGAGACCCAGTACTTC. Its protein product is CATSSRGEETQYF.

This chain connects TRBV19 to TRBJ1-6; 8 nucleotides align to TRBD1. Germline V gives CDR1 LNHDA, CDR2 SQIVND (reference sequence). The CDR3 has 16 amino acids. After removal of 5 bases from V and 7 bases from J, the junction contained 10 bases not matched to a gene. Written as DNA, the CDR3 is TGTGCCAGTAGTGCCACGACAGGGGCTTTCAATTCACCCCTCCACTTT. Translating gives CASSATTGAFNSPLHF.

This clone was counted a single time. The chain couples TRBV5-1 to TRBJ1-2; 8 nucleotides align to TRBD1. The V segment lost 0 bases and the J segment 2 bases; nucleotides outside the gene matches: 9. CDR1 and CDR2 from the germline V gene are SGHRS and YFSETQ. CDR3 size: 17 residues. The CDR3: CASSLVAGRGRNYGYTF. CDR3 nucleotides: TGCGCCAGCAGCTTGGTGGCGGGCAGGGGGCGAAACTATGGCTACACCTTC.

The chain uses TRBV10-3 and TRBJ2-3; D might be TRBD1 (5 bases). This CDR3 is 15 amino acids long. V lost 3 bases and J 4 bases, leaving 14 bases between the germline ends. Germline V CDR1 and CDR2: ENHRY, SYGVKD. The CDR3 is CAISDTSTEPDTQYF. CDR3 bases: TGTGCCATCAGTGACACTTCGACAGAGCCAGATACGCAGTATTTT.

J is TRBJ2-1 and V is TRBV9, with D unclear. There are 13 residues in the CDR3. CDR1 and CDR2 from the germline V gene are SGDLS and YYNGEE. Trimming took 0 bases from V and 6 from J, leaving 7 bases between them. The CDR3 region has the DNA TGTGCCAGCAGCGTAGCTCCTACCAATGAGCAGTTCTTC. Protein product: CASSVAPTNEQFF.

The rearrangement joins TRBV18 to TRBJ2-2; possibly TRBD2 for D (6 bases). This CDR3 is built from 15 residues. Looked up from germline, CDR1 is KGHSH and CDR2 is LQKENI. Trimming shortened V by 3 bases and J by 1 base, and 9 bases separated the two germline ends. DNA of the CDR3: TGTGCCAGCTCACCGGGACTCCGGAACACCGGGGAGCTGTTTTTT. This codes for CASSPGLRNTGELFF.

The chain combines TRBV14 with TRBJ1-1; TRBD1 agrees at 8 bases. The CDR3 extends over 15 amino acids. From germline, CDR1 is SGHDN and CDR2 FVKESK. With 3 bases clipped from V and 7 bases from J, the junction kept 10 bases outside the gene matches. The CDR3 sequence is CASSHRTGSRVEAFF. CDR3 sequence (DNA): TGTGCCAGCAGCCATCGGACAGGGTCGCGGGTTGAAGCTTTCTTT.

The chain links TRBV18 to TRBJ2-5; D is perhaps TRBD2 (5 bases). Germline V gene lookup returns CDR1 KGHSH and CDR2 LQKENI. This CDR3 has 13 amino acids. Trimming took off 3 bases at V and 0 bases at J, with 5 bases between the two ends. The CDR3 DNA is TGTGCCAGCTCACCCGGGGACCAAGAGACCCAGTACTTC. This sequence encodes CASSPGDQETQYF.

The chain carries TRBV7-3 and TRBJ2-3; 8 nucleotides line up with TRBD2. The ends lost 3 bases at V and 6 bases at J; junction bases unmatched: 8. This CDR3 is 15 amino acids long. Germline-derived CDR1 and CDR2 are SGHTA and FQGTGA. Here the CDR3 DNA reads TGTGCCAGCAGCTTTGGCGGGGGGTCCTCGGATACGCAGTATTTT. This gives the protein CASSFGGGSSDTQYF.